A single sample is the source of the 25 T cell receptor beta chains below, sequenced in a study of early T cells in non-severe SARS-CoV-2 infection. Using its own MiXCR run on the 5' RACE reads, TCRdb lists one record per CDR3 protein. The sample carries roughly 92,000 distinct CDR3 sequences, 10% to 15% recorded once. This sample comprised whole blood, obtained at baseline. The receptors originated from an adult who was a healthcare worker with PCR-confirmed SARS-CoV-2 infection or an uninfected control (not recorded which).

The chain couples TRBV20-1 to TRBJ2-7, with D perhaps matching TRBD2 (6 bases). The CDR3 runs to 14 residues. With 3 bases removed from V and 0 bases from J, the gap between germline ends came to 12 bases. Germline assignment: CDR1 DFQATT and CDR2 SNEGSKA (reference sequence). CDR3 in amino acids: CSASGGSHSYEQYF. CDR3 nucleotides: TGCAGTGCTAGTGGAGGGTCCCACTCCTACGAGCAGTACTTC.

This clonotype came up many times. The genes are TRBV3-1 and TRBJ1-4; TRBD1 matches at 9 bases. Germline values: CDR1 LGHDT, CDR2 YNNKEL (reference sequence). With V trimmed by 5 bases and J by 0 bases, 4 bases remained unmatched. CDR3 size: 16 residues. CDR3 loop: CASSKGQGATNEKLFF. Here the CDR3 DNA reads TGTGCCAGCAGCAAGGGACAGGGTGCAACTAATGAAAAACTGTTTTTT. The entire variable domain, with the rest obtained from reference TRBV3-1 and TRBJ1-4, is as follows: DTAVSQTPKYLVTQMGNDKSIKCEQNLGHDTMYWYKQDSKKFLKIMFSYNNKELIINETVPNRFSPKSPDKAHLNLHINSLELGDSAVYFCASSKGQGATNEKLFFGSGTQLSVL.

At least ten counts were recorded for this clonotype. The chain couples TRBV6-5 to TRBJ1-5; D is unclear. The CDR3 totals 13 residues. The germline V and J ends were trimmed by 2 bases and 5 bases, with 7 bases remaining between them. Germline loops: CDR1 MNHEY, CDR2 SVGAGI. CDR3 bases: TGTGCCAGCAGTTACACCCGAGATCAGCCCCAGCATTTT. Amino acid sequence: CASSYTRDQPQHF.

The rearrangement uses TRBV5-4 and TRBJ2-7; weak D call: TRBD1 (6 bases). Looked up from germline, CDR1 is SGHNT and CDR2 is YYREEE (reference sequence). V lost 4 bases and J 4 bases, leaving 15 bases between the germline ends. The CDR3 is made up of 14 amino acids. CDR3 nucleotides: TGTGCCAGCAGCACGCCGGGACAAACTTACGAGCAGTACTTC. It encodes CASSTPGQTYEQYF.

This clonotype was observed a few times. The CDR3 sequence: CASSPYTGVSYNEQFF. CDR3 coding DNA: TGTGCCAGCAGCCCATATACAGGGGTATCCTACAATGAGCAGTTCTTC. The chain has TRBV14 and TRBJ2-1; 7 bases line up with TRBD1. V lost 4 bases and J lost 1; bases outside the gene matches: 7. CDR3 size: 16 residues. Germline lookup yields CDR1 SGHDN and CDR2 FVKESK.

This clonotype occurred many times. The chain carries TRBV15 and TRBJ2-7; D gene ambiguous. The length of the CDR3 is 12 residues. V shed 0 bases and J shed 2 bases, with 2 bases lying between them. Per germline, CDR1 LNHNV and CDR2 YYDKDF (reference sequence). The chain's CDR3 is CATSRDTYEQYF. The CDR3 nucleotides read TGTGCCACCAGCAGAGACACCTACGAGCAGTACTTC.

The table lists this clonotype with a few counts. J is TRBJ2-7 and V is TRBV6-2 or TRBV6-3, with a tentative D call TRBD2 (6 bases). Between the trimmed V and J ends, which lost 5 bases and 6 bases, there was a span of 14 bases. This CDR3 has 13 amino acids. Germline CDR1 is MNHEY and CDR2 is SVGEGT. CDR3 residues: CASSVVAGIEQYF. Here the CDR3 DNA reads TGTGCCAGCAGTGTCGTGGCGGGGATCGAGCAGTACTTC.

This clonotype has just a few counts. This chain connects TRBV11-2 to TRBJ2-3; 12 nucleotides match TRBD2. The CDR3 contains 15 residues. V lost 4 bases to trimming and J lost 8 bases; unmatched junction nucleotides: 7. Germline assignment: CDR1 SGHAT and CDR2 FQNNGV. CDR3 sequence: CASSSRLAGVSTQYF. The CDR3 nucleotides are TGTGCCAGCAGCTCACGACTAGCGGGAGTTAGTACGCAGTATTTT.

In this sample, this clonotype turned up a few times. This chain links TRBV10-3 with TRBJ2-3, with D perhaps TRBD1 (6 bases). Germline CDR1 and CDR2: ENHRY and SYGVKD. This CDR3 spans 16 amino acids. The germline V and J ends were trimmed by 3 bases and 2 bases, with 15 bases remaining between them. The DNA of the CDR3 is TGTGCCATCAGTGACAGGGGAGATACTTTCACAGATACGCAGTATTTT. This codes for CAISDRGDTFTDTQYF.

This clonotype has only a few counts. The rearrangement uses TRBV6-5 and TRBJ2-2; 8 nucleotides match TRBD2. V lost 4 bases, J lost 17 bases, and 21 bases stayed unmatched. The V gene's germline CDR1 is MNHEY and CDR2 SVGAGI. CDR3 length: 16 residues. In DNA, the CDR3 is TGTGCCAGCAGTTCCAGGGGTAGCGGGGAGCTAAACATACTCTTTTTT. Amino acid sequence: CASSSRGSGELNILFF.

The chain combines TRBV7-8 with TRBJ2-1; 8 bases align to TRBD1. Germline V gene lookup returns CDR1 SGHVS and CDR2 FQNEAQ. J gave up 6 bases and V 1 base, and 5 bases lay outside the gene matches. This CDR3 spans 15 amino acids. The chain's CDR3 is CASSLGTGHVNEQFF. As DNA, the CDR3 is TGTGCCAGCAGCTTAGGGACAGGGCACGTCAATGAGCAGTTCTTC.

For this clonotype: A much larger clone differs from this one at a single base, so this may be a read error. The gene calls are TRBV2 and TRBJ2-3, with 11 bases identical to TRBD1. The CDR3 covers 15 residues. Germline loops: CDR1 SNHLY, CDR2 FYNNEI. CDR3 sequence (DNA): TGTACCAGCAGTGGGGACAGGGGGATCACAGATACGCAGTATTTT. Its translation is CTSSGDRGITDTQYF.

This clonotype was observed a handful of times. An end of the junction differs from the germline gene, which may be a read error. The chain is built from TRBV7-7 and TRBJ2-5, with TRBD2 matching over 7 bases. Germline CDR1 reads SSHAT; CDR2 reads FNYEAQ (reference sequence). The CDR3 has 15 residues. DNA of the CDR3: TGTGCTAGCAGCTTAGCTAGCGGACGAGGAGAGACCCAGTACTTC. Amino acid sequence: CASSLASGRGETQYF.

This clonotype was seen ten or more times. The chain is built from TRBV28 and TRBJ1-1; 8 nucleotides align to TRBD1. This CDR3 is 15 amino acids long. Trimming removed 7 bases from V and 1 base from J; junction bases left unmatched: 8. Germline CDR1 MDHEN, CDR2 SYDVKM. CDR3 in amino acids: CASTDRVISNTEAFF. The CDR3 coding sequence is TGTGCCAGCACGGACAGGGTTATTTCGAACACTGAAGCTTTCTTT.

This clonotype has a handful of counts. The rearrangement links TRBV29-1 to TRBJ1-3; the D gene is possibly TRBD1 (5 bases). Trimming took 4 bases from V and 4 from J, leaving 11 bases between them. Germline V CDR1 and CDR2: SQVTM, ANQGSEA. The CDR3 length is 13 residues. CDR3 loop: CSVGTGVGNTIYF. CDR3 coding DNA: TGCAGCGTTGGAACAGGTGTCGGAAACACCATATATTTT. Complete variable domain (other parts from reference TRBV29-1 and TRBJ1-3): SAVISQKPSRDICQRGTSLTIQCQVDSQVTMMFWYRQQPGQSLTLIATANQGSEATYESGFVIDKFPISRPNLTFSTLTVSNMSPEDSSIYLCSVGTGVGNTIYFGEGSWLTVV.

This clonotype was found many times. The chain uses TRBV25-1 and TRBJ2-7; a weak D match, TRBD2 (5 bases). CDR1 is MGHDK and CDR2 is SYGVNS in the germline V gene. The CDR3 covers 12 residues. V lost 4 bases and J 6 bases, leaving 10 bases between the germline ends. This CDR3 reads CASSVTGFEQYF. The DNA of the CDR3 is TGTGCCAGCAGTGTGACGGGATTCGAGCAGTACTTC.

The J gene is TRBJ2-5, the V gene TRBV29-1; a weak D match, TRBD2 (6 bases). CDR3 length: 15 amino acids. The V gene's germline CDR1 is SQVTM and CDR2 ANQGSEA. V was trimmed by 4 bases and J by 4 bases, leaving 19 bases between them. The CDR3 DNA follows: TGCAGCGTTGGGGGCAGGACTAACGATACAGAGACCCAGTACTTC. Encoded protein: CSVGGRTNDTETQYF.

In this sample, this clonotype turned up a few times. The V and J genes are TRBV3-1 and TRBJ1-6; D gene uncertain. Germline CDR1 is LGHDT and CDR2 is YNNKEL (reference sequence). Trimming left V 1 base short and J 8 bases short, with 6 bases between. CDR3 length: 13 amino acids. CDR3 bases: TGTGCCAGCAGCCAAGTTACCCATTCACCCCTCCACTTT. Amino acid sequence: CASSQVTHSPLHF.

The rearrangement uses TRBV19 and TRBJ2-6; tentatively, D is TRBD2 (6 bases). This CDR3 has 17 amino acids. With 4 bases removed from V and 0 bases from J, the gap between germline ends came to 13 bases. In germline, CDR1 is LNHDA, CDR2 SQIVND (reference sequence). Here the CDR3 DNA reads TGTGCCAGTAGTACTCGGGACTTCTCCTCTGGGGCCAACGTCCTGACTTTC. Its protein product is CASSTRDFSSGANVLTF.

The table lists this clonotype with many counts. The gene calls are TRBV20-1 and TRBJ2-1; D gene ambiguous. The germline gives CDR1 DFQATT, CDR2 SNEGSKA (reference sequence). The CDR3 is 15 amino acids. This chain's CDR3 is CSATTDRRTYNEQFF. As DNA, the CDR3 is TGCAGCGCCACAACCGATAGAAGGACCTACAATGAGCAGTTCTTC.

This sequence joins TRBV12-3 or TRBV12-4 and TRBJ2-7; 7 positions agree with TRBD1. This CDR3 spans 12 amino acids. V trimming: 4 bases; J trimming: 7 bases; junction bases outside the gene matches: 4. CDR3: CASSSGGFEQYF. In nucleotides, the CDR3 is TGTGCCAGCAGTTCAGGGGGTTTTGAGCAGTACTTC.

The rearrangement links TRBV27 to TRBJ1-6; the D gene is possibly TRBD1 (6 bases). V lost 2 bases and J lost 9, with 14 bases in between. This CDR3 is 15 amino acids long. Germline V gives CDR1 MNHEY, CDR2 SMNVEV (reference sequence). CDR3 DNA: TGTGCCAGCAGTTTAGCGGGGGCGGTCTTTTCACCCCTCCACTTT. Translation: CASSLAGAVFSPLHF.

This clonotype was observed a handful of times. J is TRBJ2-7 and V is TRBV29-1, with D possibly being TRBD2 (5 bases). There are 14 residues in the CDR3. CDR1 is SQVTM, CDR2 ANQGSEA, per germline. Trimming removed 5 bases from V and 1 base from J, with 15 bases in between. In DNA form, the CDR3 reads TGCAGCGTTCGATCGGGGTTGACGTCCTACGAGCAGTACTTC. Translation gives CSVRSGLTSYEQYF.

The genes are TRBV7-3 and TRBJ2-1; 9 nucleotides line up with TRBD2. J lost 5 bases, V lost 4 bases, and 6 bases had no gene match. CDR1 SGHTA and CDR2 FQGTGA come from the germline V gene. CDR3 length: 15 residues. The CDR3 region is CASSSIAGENNEQFF. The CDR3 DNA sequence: TGTGCCAGCAGCTCCATAGCGGGAGAAAACAATGAGCAGTTCTTC.

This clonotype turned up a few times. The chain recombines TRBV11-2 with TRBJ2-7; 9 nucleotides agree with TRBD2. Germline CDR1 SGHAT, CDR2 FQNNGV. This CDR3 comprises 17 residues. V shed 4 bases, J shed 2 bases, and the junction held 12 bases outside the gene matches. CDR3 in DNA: TGTGCCAGCAGCTATAGTCCCGGACTAGCGACTGCCTACGAGCAGTACTTC. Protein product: CASSYSPGLATAYEQYF.